This T cell receptor beta chain was identified during a study of control samples from healthy donors and cancer patients. Only in-frame clones appear in the TCRdb table, and some are missing; sequencing was by immunoSEQ multiplex PCR. The top ten clones hold over 15% of a sample with about 100,000 clones, roughly 90% of them seen once. With 4 bases clipped from V and 4 bases from J, the junction kept 10 bases outside the gene matches. The CDR3 has 16 amino acids. Germline assignment: CDR1 SGHDT and CDR2 YYEEEE. This sequence originates from a woman aged 50 to 65 in good health. Sequenced material: blood. The V and J genes are TRBV5-6 and TRBJ1-4; 7 nucleotides align to TRBD1. CDR3 in amino acids: CASSRRTGHVNEKLFF. In DNA, the CDR3 is TGTGCCAGCAGCCGGAGGACAGGCCACGTTAATGAAAAACTGTTTTTT.